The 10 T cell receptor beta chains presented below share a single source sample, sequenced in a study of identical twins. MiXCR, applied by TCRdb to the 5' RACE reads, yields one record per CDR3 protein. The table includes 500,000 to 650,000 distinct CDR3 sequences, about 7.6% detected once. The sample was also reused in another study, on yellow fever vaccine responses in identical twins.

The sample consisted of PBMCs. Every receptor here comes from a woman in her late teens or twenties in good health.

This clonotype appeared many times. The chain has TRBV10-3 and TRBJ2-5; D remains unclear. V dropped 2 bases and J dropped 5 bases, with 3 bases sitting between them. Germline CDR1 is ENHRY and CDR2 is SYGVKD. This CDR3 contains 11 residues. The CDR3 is CAISERETQYF. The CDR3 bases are TGTGCCATCAGTGAGAGGGAGACCCAGTACTTC.

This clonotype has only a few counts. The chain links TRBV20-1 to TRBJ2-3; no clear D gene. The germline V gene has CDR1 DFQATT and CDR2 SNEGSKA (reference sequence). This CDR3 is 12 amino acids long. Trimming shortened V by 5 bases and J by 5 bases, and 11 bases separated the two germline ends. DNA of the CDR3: TGCAGTGCTGGGAAAGCTCTAGATACGCAGTATTTT. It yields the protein CSAGKALDTQYF.

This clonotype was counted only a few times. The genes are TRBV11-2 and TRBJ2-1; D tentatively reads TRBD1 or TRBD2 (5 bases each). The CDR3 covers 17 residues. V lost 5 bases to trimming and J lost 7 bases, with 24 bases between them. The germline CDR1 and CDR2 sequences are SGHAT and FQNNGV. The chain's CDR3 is CASSHTRARAFLNEQFF. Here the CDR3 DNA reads TGTGCCAGCAGCCACACTAGGGCCAGGGCCTTTCTTAATGAGCAGTTCTTC.

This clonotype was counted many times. The CDR3 loop is CASSWGASPDTQYF. The CDR3 DNA sequence: TGTGCCAGCAGTTGGGGGGCATCTCCAGATACGCAGTATTTT. This sequence joins TRBV7-9 and TRBJ2-3; D is possibly TRBD1 or TRBD2 (6 bases each). The germline V gene has CDR1 SEHNR and CDR2 FQNEAQ (reference sequence). CDR3 size: 14 residues. Trimming took off 6 bases at V and 4 bases at J, with 14 bases between the two ends.

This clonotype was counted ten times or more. The CDR3 region is CASSYTTGNNYGYTF. CDR3 coding DNA: TGTGCCAGCAGTTACACGACAGGAAATAACTATGGCTACACCTTC. V and J are TRBV6-5 and TRBJ1-2, with D possibly TRBD1 on 6 matching bases. Germline CDR1 and CDR2: MNHEY and SVGAGI. Trimming left V 2 bases short and J 1 base short, with 11 bases between. The CDR3 totals 15 residues.

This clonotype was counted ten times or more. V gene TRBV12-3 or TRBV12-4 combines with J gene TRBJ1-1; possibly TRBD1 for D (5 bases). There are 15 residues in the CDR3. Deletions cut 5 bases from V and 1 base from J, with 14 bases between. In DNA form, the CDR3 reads TGTGCCAGCAGTCAATTAGACAGACCGAACACTGAAGCTTTCTTT. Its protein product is CASSQLDRPNTEAFF.

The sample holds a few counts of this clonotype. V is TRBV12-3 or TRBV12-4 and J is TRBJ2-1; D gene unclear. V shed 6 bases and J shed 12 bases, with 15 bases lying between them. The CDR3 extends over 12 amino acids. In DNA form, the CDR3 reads TGTGCCAGCAGCACGACACGTCGTGGGCAGTTCTTC. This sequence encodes CASSTTRRGQFF.

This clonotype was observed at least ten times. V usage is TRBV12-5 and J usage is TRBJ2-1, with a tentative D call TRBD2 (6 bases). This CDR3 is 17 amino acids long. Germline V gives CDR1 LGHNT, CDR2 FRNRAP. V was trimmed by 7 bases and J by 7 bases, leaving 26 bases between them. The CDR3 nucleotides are TGTGCTAGTGTCTCTGGTGGCGGGACCCCAGACTGGAATGAGCAGTTCTTC. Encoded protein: CASVSGGGTPDWNEQFF. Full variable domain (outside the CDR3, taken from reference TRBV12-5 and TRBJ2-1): DARVTQTPRHKVTEMGQEVTMRCQPILGHNTVFWYRQTMMQGLELLAYFRNRAPLDDSGMPKDRFSAEMPDATLATLKIQPSEPRDSAVYFCASVSGGGTPDWNEQFFGPGTRLTVL.

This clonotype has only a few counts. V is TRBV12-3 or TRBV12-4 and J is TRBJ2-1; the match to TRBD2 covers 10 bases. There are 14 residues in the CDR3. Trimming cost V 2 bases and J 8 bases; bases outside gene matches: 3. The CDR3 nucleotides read TGTGCCAGCAGTTTAACTAGCGGGGTTGATGAGCAGTTCTTC. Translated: CASSLTSGVDEQFF.

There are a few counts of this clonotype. The CDR3 DNA follows: TGCGCCACCTCAGTGGGTCTAGCGGGACCCCATGAGCAGTTCTTC. Translated, it gives CATSVGLAGPHEQFF. This chain uses TRBV5-1 with TRBJ2-1; TRBD2 agrees at 9 bases. V gave up 9 bases and J gave up 8 bases; unmatched junction bases: 15. CDR1 is SGHRS, CDR2 YFSETQ, per germline. CDR3 length: 15 residues.